The 11 T cell receptor beta chains presented below share a single source sample, sequenced in a study of blood T cell repertoires in COVID-19. Sequencing used immunoSEQ multiplex PCR; TCRdb keeps in-frame clones, though not all of them. In the table there are 55,000 to 80,000 clones, 80% to 90% of which are singletons. The specimen sequenced was peripheral blood. Every receptor here comes from a human donor in a cohort sampled during active COVID-19.

V is TRBV11-3 and J is TRBJ2-5; 9 nucleotides line up with TRBD2. The CDR3 loop spans 13 amino acids. CDR1 and CDR2 (germline): SGHNT, YENEEA. J was trimmed by 5 bases and V by 4 bases; bases with no gene match: 2. The CDR3 DNA reads TGTGCCAGCAGCTATACTAGCGGGGAGACCCAGTACTTC. It codes for CASSYTSGETQYF. The full variable domain, its missing parts supplied by reference TRBV11-3 and TRBJ2-5, is EAGVVQSPRYKIIEKKQPVAFWCNPISGHNTLYWYLQNLGQGPELLIRYENEEAVDDSQLPKDRFSAERLKGVDSTLKIQPAELGDSAVYLCASSYTSGETQYFGPGTRLLVL.

V is TRBV5-1 and J is TRBJ2-7; D is possibly TRBD1 (6 bases). The CDR3 consists of 12 residues. The V end was cut by 5 bases, the J end by 10 bases, with 16 bases between. CDR1 SGHRS and CDR2 YFSETQ come from the germline V gene. CDR3 in amino acids: CASRQGHEGQYF. The CDR3 DNA follows: TGCGCCAGCAGGCAGGGGCACGAAGGACAGTACTTC.

V is TRBV10-3 and J is TRBJ1-5; TRBD1 agrees at 7 bases. CDR3 length equals 15 residues. Germline CDR1 and CDR2: ENHRY and SYGVKD. J lost 3 bases, V lost 0 bases, and 2 bases had no gene match. CDR3 in DNA: TGTGCCATCAGTGAGTCGGACAGGCACAATCAGCCCCAGCATTTT. Translation gives CAISESDRHNQPQHF.

V is TRBV4-1 and J is TRBJ2-6; 8 bases map to TRBD1. The CDR3 has 16 amino acids. Germline-derived CDR1 and CDR2 are MGHRA and YSYEKL. J was trimmed by 2 bases and V by 5 bases; bases with no gene match: 5. The CDR3 protein is CASSILQGAGANVLTF. CDR3 DNA: TGCGCCAGCAGCATTTTACAGGGGGCTGGGGCCAACGTCCTGACTTTC.

V is TRBV4-1 and J is TRBJ1-5; D is ambiguous. Germline lookup yields CDR1 MGHRA and CDR2 YSYEKL. The CDR3 consists of 13 residues. The germline V and J ends were trimmed by 0 bases and 5 bases, with 5 bases remaining between them. CDR3 amino acids: CASSQERDQPQHF. The CDR3 nucleotides read TGCGCCAGCAGCCAAGAACGGGATCAGCCCCAGCATTTT.

This CDR3 is CASSQSGTSGRYNEQFF. CDR3 nucleotides: TGCGCCAGCAGCCAAAGCGGGACTAGCGGGCGGTACAATGAGCAGTTCTTC. The chain joins TRBV4-1 to TRBJ2-1; 12 nucleotides agree with TRBD2. Germline V CDR1 and CDR2: MGHRA, YSYEKL. This CDR3 has 17 amino acids. V trimming: 2 bases; J trimming: 4 bases; junction bases outside the gene matches: 6.

This sequence joins TRBV5-1 and TRBJ2-2, with 9 bases lining up with TRBD2. This CDR3 spans 15 amino acids. Unmatched junction bases numbered 6, after V lost 7 bases and J lost 2 bases. Germline V gives CDR1 SGHRS, CDR2 YFSETQ. This CDR3 reads CASAERGDNTGELFF. The CDR3 DNA is TGCGCCAGCGCCGAGCGGGGGGACAACACCGGGGAGCTGTTTTTT.

The chain has TRBV4-1 and TRBJ2-3; TRBD1 is a possible D gene (5 bases). The CDR3 is 15 residues long. V was clipped by 0 bases and J by 8 bases, with 15 bases between them. Germline assignment: CDR1 MGHRA and CDR2 YSYEKL. CDR3 amino acids: CASSQEVSGHGTQYF. The DNA for the CDR3 is TGCGCCAGCAGCCAAGAGGTCAGTGGACATGGTACGCAGTATTTT.

This sequence joins TRBV7-8 and TRBJ1-2; D is perhaps TRBD1 (6 bases). The germline CDR1 and CDR2 sequences are SGHVS and FQNEAQ. The CDR3 is 14 amino acids. The V end was cut by 6 bases, the J end by 8 bases, with 19 bases between. CDR3 region: CASRPDRGLGGYTF. DNA for the CDR3: TGTGCCAGCAGACCGGACAGAGGGTTAGGAGGCTACACCTTC. The entire variable domain, with the rest obtained from reference TRBV7-8 and TRBJ1-2, is as follows: GAGVSQSPRYKVAKRGQDVALRCDPISGHVSLFWYQQALGQGPEFLTYFQNEAQLDKSGLPSDRFFAERPEGSVSTLKIQRTQQEDSAVYLCASRPDRGLGGYTFGSGTRLTVV.

The V and J genes are TRBV7-8 and TRBJ2-7; possibly TRBD2 for D (6 bases). The germline V gene has CDR1 SGHVS and CDR2 FQNEAQ. V shed 1 base and J shed 7 bases, with 17 bases lying between them. This CDR3 has 15 amino acids. The CDR3 DNA is TGTGCCAGCAGCTTAGGTTGGGTCTGGGCGGGAGAGCAGTACTTC. It specifies CASSLGWVWAGEQYF. The variable domain in full, completed from reference TRBV7-8 and TRBJ2-7, reads GAGVSQSPRYKVAKRGQDVALRCDPISGHVSLFWYQQALGQGPEFLTYFQNEAQLDKSGLPSDRFFAERPEGSVSTLKIQRTQQEDSAVYLCASSLGWVWAGEQYFGPGTRLTVT.

The J gene is TRBJ2-3, the V gene TRBV11-2, with 7 bases identical to TRBD2. The CDR3 extends over 16 amino acids. V trimming: 5 bases; J trimming: 3 bases; junction bases outside the gene matches: 11. Germline CDR1 reads SGHAT; CDR2 reads FQNNGV. The CDR3 bases are TGTGCCAGCAGCGCATACGGGGCTAGCGGTACAGATACGCAGTATTTT. It translates to CASSAYGASGTDTQYF.